These T cell receptor beta chains were read from a single sample in a study of early T cells in non-severe SARS-CoV-2 infection. TCRdb used MiXCR to reprocess the 5' RACE reads, holding one entry per CDR3 protein. The sample records approximately 47,000 distinct CDR3 sequences, around 6.4% being singletons. Sequencing was performed on whole blood, taken at baseline. The receptors were sampled from an adult who was a healthcare worker with PCR-confirmed SARS-CoV-2 infection or an uninfected control (not recorded which). Each CDR3 is given with its conserved first and last residue. Each record gives: clone size, D gene, J gene, V gene, CDR3 DNA, CDR3 protein. The D gene is left open where the match is weak. Not all rows give a size; the values are once, few, many and, for expanded clones, a class.

few	TRBD2	TRBJ2-7	TRBV12-3/TRBV12-4	TGCGCCAGCAGTGGGGGGGACGGCGATCATAGCTCCTACGAGCAGTACTTC	CASSGGDGDHSSYEQYF
medium-sized	TRBD1	TRBJ2-3	TRBV27	TGTGCCAGCACGACAGGGTCGGCAGCCACAGATACGCAGTATTTT	CASTTGSAATDTQYF
few	.	TRBJ1-1	TRBV20-1	TGCAGGGCCCGTCGGGGCCTGAACACTGAAGCTTTCTTT	CRARRGLNTEAFF
.	TRBD1	TRBJ2-4	TRBV7-9	TGTGCCAGCAGCTTAGCTACGGACAGGGCTCGGACTGGAATAAGGTACTTC	CASSLATDRARTGIRYF
few	.	TRBJ2-7	TRBV6-2/TRBV6-3	TGTGCCAGCAGTACCGGCAGATCCTACGAGCAGTACTTC	CASSTGRSYEQYF
few	TRBD2	TRBJ2-5	TRBV7-7	TGTGCTAGCAGCTTAGGGACTAGCAGCCAAGAGACCCAGTACTTC	CASSLGTSSQETQYF
.	.	TRBJ2-2	TRBV28	TGTGCCAGCAGAGAAGGGCAGGCGGGACTCTTTGAGCTGTTTTTT	CASREGQAGLFELFF
many	.	TRBJ2-3	TRBV7-2	TGTGCCAGCAGCTTCGTGAGCAGTAGCACAGATACGCAGTATTTT	CASSFVSSSTDTQYF
many	.	TRBJ2-3	TRBV27	TGTGCCAGCAGTCTTGATGGGGGAGGCCGCGCTGATACGCAGTATTTT	CASSLDGGGRADTQYF
many	TRBD2	TRBJ2-5	TRBV5-4	TGTGCCAGCAGCCAAGCGGGAGGCCACCAAGAGACCCAGTACTTC	CASSQAGGHQETQYF
few	TRBD2	TRBJ2-5	TRBV27	TGTGCCAGCAGCACAAGGACTAGCGGGAGAGAGACCCAGTACTTC	CASSTRTSGRETQYF
.	TRBD2	TRBJ2-7	TRBV7-2	TGTGCCAGCAGCCCCTCTAGCGGGAGGGCGGGGGAGCAGTACTTC	CASSPSSGRAGEQYF
many	TRBD1	TRBJ2-7	TRBV19	TGTGCCAGTAGTAGGGACAGGGGCTACGAGCAGTACTTC	CASSRDRGYEQYF
many	.	TRBJ1-1	TRBV12-3/TRBV12-4	TGTGCCAGCAGTCGACAGGTTGAAGCTTTCTTT	CASSRQVEAFF
many	.	TRBJ1-2	TRBV29-1	TGCAGCGTTGGGGACGGGAACTATGGCTACACCTTC	CSVGDGNYGYTF
few	TRBD1	TRBJ1-4	TRBV7-9	TGTGCCAGCAGCTTGGACAGGGGGCGTTTCGAAAAACTGTTTTTT	CASSLDRGRFEKLFF
many	.	TRBJ1-5	TRBV6-2/TRBV6-3	TGTGCCAGCAGAGATGAAACTGCGGGCAATCAGCCCCAGCATTTT	CASRDETAGNQPQHF
many	.	TRBJ2-1	TRBV2	TGTGCCAGCAGTGACGGCGGTATCGGGGCGGATGAGCAGTTCTTC	CASSDGGIGADEQFF
.	TRBD1	TRBJ2-7	TRBV12-3/TRBV12-4	TGTGCCAGCAGCGTCGGGACAGTCTACGAGCAGTACTTC	CASSVGTVYEQYF
few	TRBD1	TRBJ2-1	TRBV24-1	TGTGCCACTGCACAGGGGTCCTACAATGAGCAGTTCTTC	CATAQGSYNEQFF
.	.	TRBJ1-1	TRBV28	TGTGCCAGCAGTTTTGTGGATAGCACTGAAGCTTTCTTT	CASSFVDSTEAFF
many	TRBD2	TRBJ2-7	TRBV20-1	TGCAGTGCCCAGGGACTAGCGGTAGAGGAACCCTACGAGCAGTACTTC	CSAQGLAVEEPYEQYF
many	TRBD1	TRBJ2-2	TRBV19	TGTGCCAGTCCCGACAGGGGGACCGGGGAGCTGTTTTTT	CASPDRGTGELFF
few	.	TRBJ2-5	TRBV5-5	TGTGCCAGCACCCCTGCGGATCAAGAGACCCAGTACTTC	CASTPADQETQYF
.	TRBD2	TRBJ2-3	TRBV5-1	TGCGCCAGCAGCTTCGTTGCAGCGGGGGCCTCCCGGGATACGCAGTATTTT	CASSFVAAGASRDTQYF
many	.	TRBJ2-1	TRBV7-6	TGTGCCAGCACGCCAATACGGCCTGACGATGAGCAGTTCTTC	CASTPIRPDDEQFF
.	TRBD1	TRBJ1-4	TRBV11-2	TGTGCCAGCAGCTCCCGGGACAGGGGGCCTGAAAAACTGTTTTTT	CASSSRDRGPEKLFF
few	TRBD2	TRBJ2-1	TRBV7-2	TGTGCCAGCAGCTTAGACCCGGGGGGGAACAATGAGCAGTTCTTC	CASSLDPGGNNEQFF
.	.	TRBJ1-6	TRBV3-1	TGTGCCAGCAGCCAAACCGACAGTATTAATTCACCCCTCCACTTT	CASSQTDSINSPLHF
many	.	TRBJ1-4	TRBV28	TGTGCCAGCGGCGCAACTGATTTTAATGAAAAACTGTTTTTT	CASGATDFNEKLFF
few	.	TRBJ1-5	TRBV27	TGTGCCAGCAGTTTAAACGGGCAGGATCAGCCCCAGCATTTT	CASSLNGQDQPQHF
few	.	TRBJ1-3	TRBV4-1	TGCGCCAGCAGCCAAGATGGCGGCCCGACGAACACCATATATTTT	CASSQDGGPTNTIYF
many	.	TRBJ1-2	TRBV12-5	TGTGCTAGTGAGGGACGGACGATGCCTGACACCTTC	CASEGRTMPDTF